Sequencing of this T cell receptor beta chain was carried out in a study of OX40 agonist ivuxolimab in advanced cancers. The overall study: Patients were dosed intravenously with ivuxolimab at 0.01 to 10 mg/kg every 2 weeks. Melanoma, hepatocellular carcinoma, head and neck or renal cell cancer occurred in dose-escalation patients.

Regarding the study as a whole: The study found that CD8+ T cells averaged more expanded clones than CD4+. Clonal expansion from baseline to week 6 occurred in both CD4+ and CD8+ T cells.

Profiled with immunoSEQ multiplex PCR; TCRdb holds only in-frame clones, not every one. This table holds 45,000 to 50,000 clones, approximately 88% found once. In the case of this clone: Antigen: not known.

The sequence was obtained from an adult with an advanced solid tumor such as melanoma, head and neck, liver or kidney cancer. The sample here was CD4+ or CD8+ T cells sorted from blood, taken in a trial of the OX40 agonist ivuxolimab.

The CDR3 DNA reads TGCAGCGTTGAAGAGCCTGTGAAGGGCTACACCTTC. It translates to CSVEEPVKGYTF. The chain recombines TRBV29-1 with TRBJ1-2, with no clear D. Germline V gene lookup returns CDR1 SQVTM and CDR2 ANQGSEA. The CDR3 extends over 12 amino acids. V lost 0 bases, J lost 8 bases, and 10 bases lay in between.